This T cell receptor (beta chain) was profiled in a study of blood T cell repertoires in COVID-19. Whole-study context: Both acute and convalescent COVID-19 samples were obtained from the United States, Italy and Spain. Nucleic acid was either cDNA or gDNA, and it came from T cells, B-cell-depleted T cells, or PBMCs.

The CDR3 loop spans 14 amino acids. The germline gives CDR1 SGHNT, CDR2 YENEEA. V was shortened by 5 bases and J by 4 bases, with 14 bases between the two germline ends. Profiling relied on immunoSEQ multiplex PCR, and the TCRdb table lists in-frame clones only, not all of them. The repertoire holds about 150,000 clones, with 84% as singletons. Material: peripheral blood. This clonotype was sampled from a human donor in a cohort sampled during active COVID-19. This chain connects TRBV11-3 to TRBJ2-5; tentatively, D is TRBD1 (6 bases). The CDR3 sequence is CASSHGTPRETQYF. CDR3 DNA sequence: TGTGCCAGCAGCCACGGGACACCCCGAGAGACCCAGTACTTC.